This TCR beta chain was captured by sequencing in a study of cytomegalovirus exposure and HLA in healthy donors. General observations from the study: The productive fraction for most TCR beta V segments was about 90% or about 30% in an earlier analysis.

Germline loops: CDR1 MGHDK, CDR2 SYGVNS. V was trimmed by 2 bases and J by 3 bases, leaving 10 bases between them. The CDR3 sequence is 14 residues long. PCR primers comprised 60 Vbeta and 13 Jbeta primers. The assay was immunoSEQ multiplex PCR, and TCRdb's table has in-frame clones only and misses some. The sample yields about 47,000 clones, approximately 70% seen once. As regards this clone: Its antigen remains unknown.

The origin of this receptor is a man between 25 and 39 years old in good health and CMV-seronegative. The chain employs TRBV25-1 and TRBJ2-5; no reliable D call. Specimen: PBMCs. The CDR3 here is CASSELTTEETQYF. CDR3 sequence (DNA): TGTGCCAGCAGTGAACTTACGACTGAAGAGACCCAGTACTTC.